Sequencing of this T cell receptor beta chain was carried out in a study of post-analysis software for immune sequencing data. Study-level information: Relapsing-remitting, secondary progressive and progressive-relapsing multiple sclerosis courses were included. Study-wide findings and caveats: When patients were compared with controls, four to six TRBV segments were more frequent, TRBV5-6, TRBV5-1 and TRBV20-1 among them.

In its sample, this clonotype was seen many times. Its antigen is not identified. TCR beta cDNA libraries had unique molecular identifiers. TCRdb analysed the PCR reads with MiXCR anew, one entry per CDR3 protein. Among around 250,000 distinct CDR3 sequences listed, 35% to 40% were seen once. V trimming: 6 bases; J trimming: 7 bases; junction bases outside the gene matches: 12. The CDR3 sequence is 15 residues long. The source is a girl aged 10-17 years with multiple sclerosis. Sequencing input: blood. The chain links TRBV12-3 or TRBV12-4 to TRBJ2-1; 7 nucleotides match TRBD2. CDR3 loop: CASSPPGGSLNEQFF. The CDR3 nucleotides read TGTGCCAGCAGCCCCCCTGGCGGGAGTCTAAATGAGCAGTTCTTC.